The clone carrying this T cell receptor (beta chain) was picked up one time. These data originate in a study of blood T cell repertoires in COVID-19. Overall study context: Collection of acute and convalescent COVID-19 samples took place in the United States, Italy and Spain. T cells, B-cell-depleted T cells, or PBMCs supplied cDNA or gDNA.

Germline CDR1 and CDR2: GTSNPN and SVGIG (reference sequence). V lost 7 bases and J 0 bases, leaving 19 bases between the germline ends. The CDR3 runs 15 residues. Per the original data handling: Estimation of nucleated cell counts was performed using reference gene primer amplification. TCRdb keeps only in-frame clones here, not all; method: immunoSEQ multiplex PCR. The V and J calls and clone size were taken over from that table, and D and trimming were inferred from the DNA. The sample lists about 220,000 clones; around 82% were seen once. The chain carries TRBV30 and TRBJ2-7; D is perhaps TRBD2 (7 bases). The source of this sequence is a human donor in a cohort sampled during active COVID-19. The sample taken for sequencing was peripheral blood. The CDR3 protein is CASQGRGTFSYEQYF. In nucleotides, the CDR3 is TGTGCCTCTCAGGGGCGGGGGACATTCTCCTACGAGCAGTACTTC.